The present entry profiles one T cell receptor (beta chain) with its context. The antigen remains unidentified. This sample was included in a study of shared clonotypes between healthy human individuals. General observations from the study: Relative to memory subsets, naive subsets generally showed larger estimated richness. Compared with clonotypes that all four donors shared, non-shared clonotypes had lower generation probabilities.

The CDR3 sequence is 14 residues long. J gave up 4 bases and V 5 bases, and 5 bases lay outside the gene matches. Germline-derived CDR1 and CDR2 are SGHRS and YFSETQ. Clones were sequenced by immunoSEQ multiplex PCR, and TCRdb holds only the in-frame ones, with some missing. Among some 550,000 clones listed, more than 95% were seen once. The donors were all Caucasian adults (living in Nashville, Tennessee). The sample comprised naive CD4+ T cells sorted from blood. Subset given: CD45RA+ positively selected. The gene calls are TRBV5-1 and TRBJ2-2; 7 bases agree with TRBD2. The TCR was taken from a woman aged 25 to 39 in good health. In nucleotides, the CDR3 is TGCGCCAGCAGTTCCGGGACTACCACCGGGGAGCTGTTTTTT. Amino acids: CASSSGTTTGELFF.